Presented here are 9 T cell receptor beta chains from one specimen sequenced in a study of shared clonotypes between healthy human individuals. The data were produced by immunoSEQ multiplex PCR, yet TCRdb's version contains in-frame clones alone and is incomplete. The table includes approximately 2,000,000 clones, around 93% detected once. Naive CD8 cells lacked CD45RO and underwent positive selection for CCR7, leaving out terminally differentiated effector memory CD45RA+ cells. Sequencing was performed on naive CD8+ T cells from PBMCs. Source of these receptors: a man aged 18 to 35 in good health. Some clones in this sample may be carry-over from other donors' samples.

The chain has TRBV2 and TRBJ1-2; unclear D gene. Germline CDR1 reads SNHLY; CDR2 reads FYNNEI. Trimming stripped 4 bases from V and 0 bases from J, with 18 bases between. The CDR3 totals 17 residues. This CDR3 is CASSGVVVPPTNYGYTF. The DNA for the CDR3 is TGTGCCAGCAGTGGGGTAGTAGTTCCCCCTACTAACTATGGCTACACCTTC.

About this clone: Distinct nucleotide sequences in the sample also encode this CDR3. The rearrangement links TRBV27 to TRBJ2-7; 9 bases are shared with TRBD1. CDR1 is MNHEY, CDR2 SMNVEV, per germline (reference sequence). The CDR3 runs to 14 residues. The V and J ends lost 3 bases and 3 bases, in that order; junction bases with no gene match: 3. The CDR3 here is CASSFRDRVYEQYF. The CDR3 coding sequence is TGTGCCAGCAGTTTCCGGGACAGGGTCTACGAGCAGTACTTC.

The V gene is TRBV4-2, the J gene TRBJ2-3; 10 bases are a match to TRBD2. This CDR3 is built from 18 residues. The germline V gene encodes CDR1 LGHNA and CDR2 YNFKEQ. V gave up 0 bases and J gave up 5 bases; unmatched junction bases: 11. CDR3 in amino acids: CASSQEEAAGGPIDTQYF. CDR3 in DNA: TGTGCCAGCAGCCAAGAGGAGGCAGCGGGAGGGCCCATAGATACGCAGTATTTT.

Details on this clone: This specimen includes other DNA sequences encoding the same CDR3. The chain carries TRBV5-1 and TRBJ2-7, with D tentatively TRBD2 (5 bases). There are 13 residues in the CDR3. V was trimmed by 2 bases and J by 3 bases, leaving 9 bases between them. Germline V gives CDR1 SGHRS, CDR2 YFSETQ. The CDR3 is CASSFTGNYEQYF. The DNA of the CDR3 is TGCGCCAGCAGCTTTACGGGAAACTACGAGCAGTACTTC.

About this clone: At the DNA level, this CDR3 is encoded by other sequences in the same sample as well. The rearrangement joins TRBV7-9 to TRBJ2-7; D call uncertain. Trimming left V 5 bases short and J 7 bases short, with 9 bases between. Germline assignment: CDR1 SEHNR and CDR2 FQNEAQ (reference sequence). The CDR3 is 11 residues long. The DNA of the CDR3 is TGTGCCAGCAGCCTGATGGGAGAGCAGTACTTC. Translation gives CASSLMGEQYF.

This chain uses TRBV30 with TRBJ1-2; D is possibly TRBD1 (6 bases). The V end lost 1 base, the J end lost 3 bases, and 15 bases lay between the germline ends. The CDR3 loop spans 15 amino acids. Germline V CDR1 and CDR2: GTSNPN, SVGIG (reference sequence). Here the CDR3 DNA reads TGTGCCTGGAGTGGGGACAACCCCCTTTACTATGGCTACACCTTC. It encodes CAWSGDNPLYYGYTF.

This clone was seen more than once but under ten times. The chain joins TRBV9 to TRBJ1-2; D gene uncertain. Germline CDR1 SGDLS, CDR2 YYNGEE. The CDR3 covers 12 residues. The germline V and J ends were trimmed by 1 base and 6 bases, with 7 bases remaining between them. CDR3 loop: CASSVIGDGYTF. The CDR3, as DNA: TGTGCCAGCAGCGTAATCGGGGATGGCTACACCTTC.

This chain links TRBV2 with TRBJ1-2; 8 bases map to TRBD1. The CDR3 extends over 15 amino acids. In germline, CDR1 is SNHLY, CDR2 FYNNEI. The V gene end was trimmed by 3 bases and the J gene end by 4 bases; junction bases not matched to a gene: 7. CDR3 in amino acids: CASSDSGGEIYGYTF. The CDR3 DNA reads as TGTGCCAGCAGTGATTCAGGGGGCGAAATCTATGGCTACACCTTC.

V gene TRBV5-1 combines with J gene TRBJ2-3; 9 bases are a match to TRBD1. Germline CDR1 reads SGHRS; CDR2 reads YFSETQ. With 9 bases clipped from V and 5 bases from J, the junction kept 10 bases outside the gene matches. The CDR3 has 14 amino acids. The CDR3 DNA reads TGCGCCACCCAACTCACAGGGGGCCTAGATACGCAGTATTTT. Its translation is CATQLTGGLDTQYF.